The clone carrying this T cell receptor beta chain has more than one count but fewer than ten. Antigen specificity is unknown. Antigen-specific CD4+ T cell clonotypes were called by their expansion after viral peptide-pool culture in ViraFEST. The authors isolated CD4+ T cells after ten to eleven days of culture. Each vaccine recipient was nucleocapsid antibody negative and had no prior SARS-CoV-2 infection. TCRdb's copy holds only in-frame clones and misses some; the assay was immunoSEQ multiplex PCR. This sample has about 20,000 clones, with around 72% found just once. Germline V gives CDR1 SGHRS, CDR2 YFSETQ. This CDR3 region has 15 residues. Trimming removed 1 base from V and 0 bases from J, with 10 bases in between. These data come from a study of vaccination effects on CD4 cells after COVID-19. Study findings and constraints: Early post-infection timepoints were absent, and convalescent patients were few.

This receptor was obtained from a human donor who received a COVID-19 vaccine. Material: CD4+ T cells from PBMCs cultured with HCoV-NL63 spike peptides, obtained before COVID-19 vaccination. The gene calls are TRBV5-1 and TRBJ1-2; weak D call: TRBD1 (5 bases). The CDR3 sequence: CASSLRGRPNYGYTF. DNA of the CDR3: TGCGCCAGCAGCTTGAGGGGCAGACCTAACTATGGCTACACCTTC.